This T cell receptor (beta chain) is drawn from a study of blood T cell repertoires in COVID-19. Study-level background: Samples came from the United States, Italy and Spain, spanning acute and convalescent COVID-19. PBMCs, B-cell-depleted T cells, or T cells were the source of the cDNA or gDNA that made up the material.

Per the original data handling: Reference gene primer amplification gave nucleated cell count estimates. Sequencing used immunoSEQ multiplex PCR; TCRdb keeps in-frame clones, though not all of them. V, J and clone size were drawn from that table, and D and trimming were deduced from the DNA. This sample has fewer than 250,000 clones, with less than 80% found just once. CDR3 size: 13 residues. Germline V gene lookup returns CDR1 SGHTA and CDR2 FQGNSA. V dropped 7 bases and J dropped 2 bases, with 10 bases sitting between them. Sequenced: peripheral blood. This TCR was recovered from a woman between 45 and 65 years old with acute or convalescent COVID-19. The V and J genes are TRBV7-2 and TRBJ2-3; D gene uncertain. The CDR3 loop is CASTDFYTDTQYF. In nucleotides, the CDR3 is TGTGCCAGCACAGACTTTTACACAGATACGCAGTATTTT.